The rows below give T cell receptor beta chains drawn from one sample of a study of T cell responses to AZD1222 COVID-19 vaccine. This table comes from immunoSEQ multiplex PCR, and its TCRdb copy is limited to in-frame clones, with some not included. The sample records 150,000 or so clones, roughly nine tenths being singletons. Specimen: peripheral blood, collected on day 0 of AZD1222 vaccination. The receptors shown here come from an adult in good health. The CDR3 runs from the conserved cysteine through the conserved F or W. Fields, in order: V gene, D gene, clone size, J gene, CDR3 protein, CDR3 DNA. A D gene is named only where the DNA matches it firmly. Not every row has a clone size; where given, it reads once, few, many or a size class.

TRBV19	TRBD1	NA	TRBJ2-3	CASSKNWDSLTDTQYF	TGTGCCAGTAGTAAGAATTGGGACAGCCTCACAGATACGCAGTATTTT
TRBV12-5	TRBD2	NA	TRBJ2-1	CASGLGAGGSLGNEQFF	TGTGCTAGTGGTTTGGGAGCGGGGGGGTCACTGGGGAATGAGCAGTTCTTC
TRBV15	NA	NA	TRBJ2-4	CATGAEAKNIQYF	TGTGCCACCGGAGCGGAAGCCAAAAACATTCAGTACTTC
TRBV5-1	TRBD1	NA	TRBJ2-2	CASSRDREAVGELFF	TGCGCCAGCAGCAGGGACAGGGAAGCGGTCGGGGAGCTGTTTTTT
TRBV7-9	NA	NA	TRBJ2-3	CASSPSGESDTQYF	TGTGCCAGCAGCCCATCCGGGGAGTCAGATACGCAGTATTTT
TRBV7-2	TRBD1	NA	TRBJ1-1	CASSLAWDRGRTEAFF	TGTGCCAGCAGCTTAGCCTGGGACAGGGGGCGCACTGAAGCTTTCTTT
TRBV24-1	TRBD1	NA	TRBJ2-1	CATSEKTGGLYNEQFF	TGTGCCACCAGTGAAAAGACAGGGGGTCTCTACAATGAGCAGTTCTTC
TRBV9	NA	NA	TRBJ2-2	CASSVAGGGELFF	TGTGCCAGCAGCGTAGCGGGTGGCGGGGAGCTGTTTTTT
TRBV9	NA	NA	TRBJ2-2	CASSVDQGRRTGELFF	TGTGCCAGCAGCGTAGATCAGGGTAGACGCACCGGGGAGCTGTTTTTT
TRBV29-1	NA	NA	TRBJ1-1	CSGGSGGTEAFF	TGCAGCGGGGGCAGCGGGGGCACTGAAGCTTTCTTT
TRBV24-1	NA	NA	TRBJ1-2	CATSDGDRTVSYGYTF	TGTGCCACCAGTGATGGGGATAGGACAGTTAGCTATGGCTACACCTTC
TRBV6-5	TRBD1	once	TRBJ1-4	CASSPTGVTNEKLFF	TGTGCCAGCAGTCCAACAGGGGTAACTAATGAAAAACTGTTTTTT
TRBV15	TRBD1	NA	TRBJ1-5	CATSGTGGRDQPQHF	TGTGCCACCAGCGGGACAGGGGGCAGGGATCAGCCCCAGCATTTT
TRBV4-3	NA	NA	TRBJ1-6	CASSHTGVGSSPLHF	TGCGCCAGCAGCCATACAGGAGTTGGCAGCTCACCCCTCCACTTT
TRBV7-2	NA	NA	TRBJ2-1	CASSPSREQFF	TGTGCCAGCAGCCCTAGCCGGGAGCAGTTCTTC
TRBV28	TRBD1	NA	TRBJ1-5	CASREGGKGQPQHF	TGTGCCAGCAGAGAAGGGGGCAAGGGTCAGCCCCAGCATTTT
TRBV2	NA	NA	TRBJ2-3	CASSAGTATDTQYF	TGTGCCAGCAGTGCGGGGACGGCCACAGATACGCAGTATTTT
TRBV11-2	TRBD2	NA	TRBJ2-5	CASSERLGGTQETQYF	TGTGCCAGCAGCGAGCGGTTGGGGGGGACTCAAGAGACCCAGTACTTC
TRBV27	NA	NA	TRBJ1-2	CASSLLSVGVEGSGYTF	TGTGCCAGCAGTTTGCTCTCGGTCGGGGTCGAGGGGAGTGGCTACACCTTC
TRBV6-5	NA	once	TRBJ1-3	CASSSPDSGNTIYF	TGTGCCAGCAGTTCACCCGACTCTGGAAACACCATATATTTT
TRBV27	NA	NA	TRBJ2-2	CASSSRGSNTGELFF	TGTGCCAGCAGTTCCAGGGGTTCGAACACCGGGGAGCTGTTTTTT
TRBV5-4	NA	NA	TRBJ1-1	CASSAAPNTEAFF	TGTGCCAGCAGCGCGGCTCCGAACACTGAAGCTTTCTTT
TRBV6-5	NA	once	TRBJ2-7	CASSYRFPAAYEQYF	TGTGCCAGCAGTTACCGGTTCCCCGCGGCGTACGAGCAGTACTTC
TRBV28	NA	NA	TRBJ1-6	CASSLRDPGSPLHF	TGTGCCAGCAGTTTGCGGGACCCCGGTTCACCCCTCCACTTT
TRBV4-3	NA	NA	TRBJ1-6	CASSRIQDYNSPLHF	TGCGCCAGCAGCCGAATACAGGATTATAATTCACCCCTCCACTTT
TRBV5-6	NA	NA	TRBJ1-1	CASSPVQGENTEAFF	TGTGCCAGCAGCCCGGTACAGGGAGAGAACACTGAAGCTTTCTTT
TRBV27	NA	NA	TRBJ1-6	CASRPGRVNSPLHF	TGTGCCAGCAGGCCCGGAAGGGTAAATTCACCCCTCCACTTT
TRBV6-2/TRBV6-3	NA	NA	TRBJ1-1	CASSYSTRAGTEAFF	TGTGCCAGCAGTTACTCGACGCGGGCGGGCACTGAAGCTTTCTTT